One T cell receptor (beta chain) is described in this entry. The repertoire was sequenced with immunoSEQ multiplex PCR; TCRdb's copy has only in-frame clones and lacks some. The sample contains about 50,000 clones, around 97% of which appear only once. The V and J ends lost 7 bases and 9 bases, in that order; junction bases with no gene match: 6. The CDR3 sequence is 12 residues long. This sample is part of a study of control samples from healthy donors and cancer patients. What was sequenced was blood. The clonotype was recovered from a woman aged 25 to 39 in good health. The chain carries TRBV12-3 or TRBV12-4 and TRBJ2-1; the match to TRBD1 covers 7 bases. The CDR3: CASTNRGSEQFF. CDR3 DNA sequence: TGTGCCAGCACCAACAGGGGAAGTGAGCAGTTCTTC.